These T cell receptor beta chains were read from a single sample in a study of identifying expanded T cells in peripheral blood. Produced via immunoSEQ multiplex PCR; TCRdb's table is partial and in-frame only. This table holds under 120,000 clones, around 88% found once. The specimen was blood. The source of these receptors is a person aged 18-70 years in good health. Both conserved end residues are part of each CDR3. The D gene is left open where the match is weak. Some rows have no size entry. The others give once, few or many, or a class for an expanded clone.

J	size	V	D	CDR3	DNA
TRBJ2-5	few	TRBV10-1	-	CASQDRGLGETQYF	TGCGCCAGCCAGGACCGGGGGTTGGGAGAGACCCAGTACTTC
TRBJ1-1	-	TRBV19	-	CASSNPGGARTEAFF	TGTGCCAGTAGCAACCCCGGAGGGGCGCGCACTGAAGCTTTCTTT
TRBJ1-5	-	TRBV19	TRBD1	CASSINRGATTNQPQHF	TGTGCCAGTAGTATCAACAGGGGCGCCACAACAAATCAGCCCCAGCATTTT
TRBJ1-2	few	TRBV11-2	-	CASSLVGLGGYTF	TGTGCCAGCAGCTTAGTGGGGTTAGGCGGCTACACCTTC
TRBJ2-1	-	TRBV5-1	-	CASSLGLSPNEQFF	TGCGCCAGCAGCTTGGGACTAAGTCCCAATGAGCAGTTCTTC
TRBJ1-6	medium-sized	TRBV2	-	CATTGSGVTPLHF	TGTGCCACCACGGGCTCAGGGGTTACTCCCCTCCACTTT
TRBJ2-1	once	TRBV20-1	-	CSAAWGEQFF	TGCAGTGCTGCTTGGGGTGAGCAGTTCTTC
TRBJ2-4	-	TRBV21-1	-	CASSPISGVAKNIQYF	TGTGCCAGCAGCCCCATCAGCGGGGTAGCCAAAAACATTCAGTACTTC
TRBJ1-2	-	TRBV4-3	-	CASSQAAKVGYGYTF	TGCGCCAGCAGCCAAGCCGCCAAGGTCGGATATGGCTACACCTTC
TRBJ1-1	-	TRBV27	-	CASLRAGATEAFF	TGTGCCAGCCTACGGGCGGGGGCGACTGAAGCTTTCTTT
TRBJ2-7	once	TRBV4-2	-	CASSQGVGRGSYEQYF	TGTGCCAGCAGCCAAGGGGTGGGCAGGGGATCCTACGAGCAGTACTTC
TRBJ1-2	-	TRBV6-1	-	CANFGTYGYTF	TGTGCCAACTTTGGGACCTATGGCTACACCTTC
TRBJ2-7	-	TRBV5-1	-	CASTLEGSWDYEQYF	TGCGCCAGCACCCTCGAGGGGAGCTGGGACTACGAGCAGTACTTC
TRBJ2-3	once	TRBV4-2	TRBD2	CASSQDLAGFADTQYF	TGTGCCAGCAGCCAAGATTTAGCGGGGTTCGCAGATACGCAGTATTTT
TRBJ2-1	-	TRBV11-2	TRBD1	CASQRDRGYNEQFF	TGTGCCAGCCAACGTGACAGGGGTTACAATGAGCAGTTCTTC
TRBJ2-7	once	TRBV6-5	TRBD1	CASSPRQGYEQYF	TGTGCCAGCAGTCCTCGACAGGGCTACGAGCAGTACTTC
TRBJ1-5	-	TRBV5-1	TRBD1	CASSLGSGGRNQPQHF	TGCGCCAGCAGCTTGGGTTCAGGGGGTAGGAATCAGCCCCAGCATTTT
TRBJ1-6	-	TRBV5-1	TRBD1	CASSLGSGQGVRTPLHF	TGCGCCAGCAGCTTGGGGTCGGGACAGGGGGTCCGGACACCCCTCCACTTT
TRBJ1-4	-	TRBV5-5	-	CASSLQPLTGPNEKLFF	TGTGCCAGCAGCTTACAACCTCTCACAGGCCCTAATGAAAAACTGTTTTTT
TRBJ1-5	-	TRBV29-1	-	CSVDRGDGQPQHF	TGCAGCGTTGACCGCGGGGATGGACAGCCCCAGCATTTT
TRBJ2-1	once	TRBV19	-	CASSFGGMENEQFF	TGTGCCAGTAGTTTTGGGGGAATGGAGAATGAGCAGTTCTTC
TRBJ1-1	-	TRBV6-6	-	CASSYSATEAFF	TGTGCCAGCAGTTACTCCGCCACTGAAGCTTTCTTT
TRBJ2-7	-	TRBV6-6	-	CASSYGGSYEQYF	TGTGCCAGCAGTTACGGTGGTTCCTACGAGCAGTACTTC
TRBJ1-1	-	TRBV5-6	TRBD1	CASSLGQVGMNTEAFF	TGTGCCAGCAGCCTCGGACAGGTTGGTATGAACACTGAAGCTTTCTTT
TRBJ2-7	-	TRBV9	-	CASSADSPEQYF	TGTGCCAGCAGCGCCGATTCTCCCGAGCAGTACTTC
TRBJ1-6	-	TRBV5-1	-	CASSLGGGSPLHF	TGCGCCAGCAGCTTGGGAGGGGGTTCACCCCTCCACTTT
TRBJ1-5	-	TRBV27	TRBD1	CASSWSGQGNQPQHF	TGTGCCAGCAGTTGGTCGGGACAGGGCAATCAGCCCCAGCATTTT
TRBJ2-2	-	TRBV6-5	-	CASSYWAPGELFF	TGTGCCAGCAGTTACTGGGCCCCCGGGGAGCTGTTTTTT
TRBJ2-5	-	TRBV15	-	CATSRDLGAETQYF	TGTGCCACCAGCAGAGATCTTGGGGCAGAGACCCAGTACTTC
TRBJ1-6	-	TRBV6-6	TRBD1	CASRYGTEGVPLHF	TGTGCCAGCAGATACGGGACAGAGGGCGTACCCCTCCACTTT
TRBJ2-2	-	TRBV11-2	-	CASSLDPSPSGELFF	TGTGCCAGCAGCTTAGATCCTTCCCCCTCCGGGGAGCTGTTTTTT
TRBJ2-7	-	TRBV13	TRBD2	CASSWSGGAVEQYF	TGTGCCAGCAGCTGGAGCGGGGGGGCTGTCGAGCAGTACTTC
TRBJ2-1	-	TRBV18	TRBD1	CASTPGQSYNEQFF	TGTGCCAGCACCCCGGGACAGAGTTACAATGAGCAGTTCTTC
TRBJ1-2	-	TRBV5-6	TRBD1	CASSPAGTGVGYTF	TGTGCCAGCAGCCCCGCCGGGACAGGGGTTGGCTACACCTTC